This note documents a single T cell receptor (beta chain) sequence. Trimming removed 10 bases from V and 0 bases from J, with 14 bases in between. CDR1 SGHRS and CDR2 YFSETQ come from the germline V gene. The CDR3 runs 15 residues. The data belong to a study of blood T cell repertoires in COVID-19. In the study overall: Some COVID-19 samples were acute and others convalescent; all came from the United States, Italy and Spain. PBMCs, B-cell-depleted T cells, or T cells were the source of the cDNA or gDNA that made up the material.

Authors' analysis steps: Cell counts per sample came from amplifying reference gene primers. This table comes from immunoSEQ multiplex PCR, and its TCRdb copy is limited to in-frame clones, with some not included. V, J and clone size reflect that table, while D and trimming were determined from the DNA. The data show about 25,000 clones, with around 90% seen just once and about 9.3% held by the top ten. The V call is TRBV5-1, the J call TRBJ1-6; D unresolved. The clonotype was recovered from a human donor with active COVID-19. The donor label of this sample is uncertain. Material: peripheral blood. CDR3 sequence: CACRTGLSYNSPLHF. In DNA form, the CDR3 reads TGCGCCTGTCGAACCGGTCTCTCCTATAATTCACCCCTCCACTTT.